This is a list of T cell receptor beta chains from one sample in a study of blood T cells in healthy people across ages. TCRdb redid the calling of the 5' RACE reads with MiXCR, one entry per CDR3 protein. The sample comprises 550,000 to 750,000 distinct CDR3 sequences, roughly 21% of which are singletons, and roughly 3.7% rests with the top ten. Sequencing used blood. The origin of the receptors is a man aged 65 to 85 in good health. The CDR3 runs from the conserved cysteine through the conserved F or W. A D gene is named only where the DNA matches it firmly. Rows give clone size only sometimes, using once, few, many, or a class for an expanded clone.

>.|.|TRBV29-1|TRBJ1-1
CSVDIRTEAFF
TGCAGCGTTGATATCAGGACTGAAGCTTTCTTT
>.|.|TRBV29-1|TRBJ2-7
CSAARDAGYEQYF
TGCAGCGCAGCCCGGGACGCGGGCTACGAGCAGTACTTC
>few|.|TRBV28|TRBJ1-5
CASSQGRADNQPQHF
TGTGCCAGCAGTCAGGGGAGGGCCGATAATCAGCCCCAGCATTTT
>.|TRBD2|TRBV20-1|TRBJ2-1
CSAIRTSGSHNEQFF
TGCAGTGCCATCAGGACTAGCGGGAGCCACAATGAGCAGTTCTTC
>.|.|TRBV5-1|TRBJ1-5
CASNFTRAGNQPQHF
TGCGCCAGCAACTTTACTAGGGCGGGCAATCAGCCCCAGCATTTT
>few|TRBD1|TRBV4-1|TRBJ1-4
CASSQITTGLNEKLFF
TGCGCCAGCAGCCAAATAACGACAGGGCTCAATGAAAAACTGTTTTTT
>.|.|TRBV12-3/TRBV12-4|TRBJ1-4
CASSYSIGVEFGF
TGTGCCAGCAGTTACTCGATCGGGGTCGAGTTTGGTTTT
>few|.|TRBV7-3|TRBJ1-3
CASSTQGSGNTIYF
TGTGCCAGCAGCACCCAGGGCTCTGGAAACACCATATATTTT
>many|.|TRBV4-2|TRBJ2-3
CASSQRRSRGSTDTQYF
TGTGCCAGCAGCCAAAGAAGGTCGAGGGGAAGCACAGATACGCAGTATTTT
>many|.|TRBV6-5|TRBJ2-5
CASRQLETQYF
TGTGCCAGCAGACAACTGGAGACCCAGTACTTC
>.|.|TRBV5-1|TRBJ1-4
CASSLTLGEKLFF
TGCGCCAGCAGCTTGACCCTTGGTGAAAAACTGTTTTTT
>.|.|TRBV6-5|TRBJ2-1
CASSYGGGGSYNEQFF
TGTGCCAGCAGTTATGGAGGGGGGGGCTCCTACAATGAGCAGTTCTTC
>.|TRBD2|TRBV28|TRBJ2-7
CASSFLAGWSYEQYF
TGTGCCAGCAGTTTCCTAGCGGGATGGTCCTACGAGCAGTACTTC
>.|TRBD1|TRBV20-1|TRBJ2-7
CSASPGTGVEQYF
TGCAGTGCTAGCCCCGGGACAGGGGTCGAGCAGTACTTC
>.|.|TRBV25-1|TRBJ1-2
CASSEDSHYGYTF
TGTGCCAGCAGCGAGGACAGCCACTATGGCTACACCTTC
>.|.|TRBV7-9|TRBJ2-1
CASSLGRGRFNEQFF
TGTGCCAGCAGCTTAGGGAGGGGAAGGTTCAATGAGCAGTTCTTC
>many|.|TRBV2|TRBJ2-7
CASSRDAYEQYF
TGTGCCAGCAGTCGGGACGCCTACGAGCAGTACTTC
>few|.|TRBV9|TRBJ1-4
CASSASQGSEKLFF
TGTGCCAGCAGCGCAAGTCAGGGGTCGGAAAAACTGTTTTTT
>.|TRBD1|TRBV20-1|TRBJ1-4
CSARASNRGLNEKLFF
TGCAGTGCTAGAGCCTCGAACAGGGGGCTGAATGAAAAACTGTTTTTT
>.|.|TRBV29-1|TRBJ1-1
CSVVVHLNTEAFF
TGCAGCGTTGTAGTACACTTAAACACTGAAGCTTTCTTT
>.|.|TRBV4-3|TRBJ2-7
CASSQDFRTDANEQYF
TGCGCCAGCAGCCAAGATTTTAGGACCGATGCCAACGAGCAGTACTTC
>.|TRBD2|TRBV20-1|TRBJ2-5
CSANPGGSKETQYF
TGCAGTGCGAACCCGGGGGGGTCTAAAGAGACCCAGTACTTC
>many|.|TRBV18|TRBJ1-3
CASSPPSGNTIYF
TGTGCCAGCTCACCACCGTCTGGAAACACCATATATTTT
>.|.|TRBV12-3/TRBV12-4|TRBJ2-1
CASSPYLEGVEQFF
TGTGCCAGCAGTCCCTATTTGGAGGGGGTTGAGCAGTTCTTC
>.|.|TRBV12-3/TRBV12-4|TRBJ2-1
CASSSLSGSGQSSYNEQFF
TGTGCCAGCAGTTCCCTTAGTGGTAGCGGTCAGAGCTCCTACAATGAGCAGTTCTTC
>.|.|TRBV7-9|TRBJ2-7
CASTPDSYEQYF
TGTGCCAGCACCCCGGACTCCTACGAGCAGTACTTC
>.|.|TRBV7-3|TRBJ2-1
CASSSRPDNEQFF
TGTGCCAGCAGCTCTAGACCCGACAATGAGCAGTTCTTC
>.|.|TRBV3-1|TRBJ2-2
CASSQFSGGLVTGELFF
TGTGCCAGCAGCCAATTCAGTGGCGGACTCGTCACCGGGGAGCTGTTTTTT
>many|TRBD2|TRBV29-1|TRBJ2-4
CSVVTSGGGFEYF
TGCAGCGTTGTGACTAGCGGGGGTGGCTTCGAGTACTTC
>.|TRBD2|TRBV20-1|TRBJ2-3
CSAPDAGGITDTQYF
TGCAGTGCTCCTGACGCGGGAGGGATCACAGATACGCAGTATTTT